These 28 T cell receptor beta chains share one sample of origin, sequenced in a study of T-cell reconstitution after alpha-beta-depleted transplantation in children. Unique molecular identifiers were incorporated during preparation of the TCRbeta library. MiXCR, applied by TCRdb to the PCR reads, yields one record per CDR3 protein. The sample holds approximately 510,000 distinct CDR3 sequences, 15% to 20% seen once. The starting material was PBMCs from the stem cell graft donor, obtained from the stem cell graft. The source is a human donor who donated a stem cell graft to a child with acute lymphoblastic leukemia.

This clonotype was observed a handful of times. The chain has TRBV5-1 and TRBJ2-3; possibly TRBD1 or TRBD2 for D (5 bases each). CDR1 is SGHRS and CDR2 is YFSETQ in the germline V gene. Trimming left V 4 bases short and J 2 bases short, with 14 bases between. CDR3 length: 15 residues. The DNA of the CDR3 is TGCGCCAGCAGCGGATTAGGGACCTTCACAGATACGCAGTATTTT. Protein sequence: CASSGLGTFTDTQYF.

This clonotype was counted only a few times. The J gene is TRBJ1-6, the V gene TRBV5-5; no reliable D call. Germline CDR1 is SGHKS and CDR2 is YYEKEE (reference sequence). Trimming stripped 4 bases from V and 4 bases from J, with 18 bases between. This CDR3 contains 17 residues. The CDR3 bases are TGTGCCAGCAGCCGCTTCAACACCGACCCTTATAATTCACCCCTCCACTTT. Its translation: CASSRFNTDPYNSPLHF.

This clonotype was counted between two and nine times. This sequence joins TRBV27 and TRBJ2-7; a possible D gene is TRBD1 (5 bases). V was trimmed by 4 bases and J by 2 bases, leaving 9 bases between them. The CDR3 is made up of 13 amino acids. The V gene's germline CDR1 is MNHEY and CDR2 SMNVEV (reference sequence). CDR3 protein: CASSSLGAYEQYF. Here the CDR3 DNA reads TGTGCCAGCAGTTCCCTAGGGGCCTACGAGCAGTACTTC.

The table lists this clonotype with many counts. The chain recombines TRBV5-6 with TRBJ1-3, with 8 bases matching TRBD1. The CDR3 has 14 residues. V was clipped by 2 bases and J by 4 bases; unmatched bases: 2. Germline loops: CDR1 SGHDT, CDR2 YYEEEE. In DNA form, the CDR3 reads TGTGCCAGCAGCTTCCGGACAGGGGGAAACACCATATATTTT. It is translated as CASSFRTGGNTIYF.

V and J are TRBV20-1 and TRBJ2-3, with a possible D match to TRBD2 (6 bases). The CDR3 is 15 amino acids. V lost 6 bases and J 0 bases, leaving 16 bases between the germline ends. The germline CDR1 and CDR2 sequences are DFQATT and SNEGSKA (reference sequence). CDR3 amino acids: CSALGGRASTDTQYF. The CDR3 nucleotides are TGCAGTGCCTTGGGAGGCCGCGCTAGCACAGATACGCAGTATTTT.

A note on this clonotype: An end of the junction does not agree with germline; a read error may underlie this. The chain couples TRBV20-1 to TRBJ2-7, with D possibly matching TRBD2 (6 bases). CDR1 and CDR2 from the germline V gene are DFQATT and SNEGSKA (reference sequence). This CDR3 has 13 residues. CDR3 loop: CSARDQSSGLLNF. For the CDR3, the DNA is TGCAGTGCTAGAGATCAGAGTAGCGGATTGCTGAACTTC.

This clonotype was seen a handful of times. The V and J genes are TRBV12-3 or TRBV12-4 and TRBJ2-3; D remains ambiguous. The CDR3 is made up of 14 amino acids. V was trimmed by 3 bases and J by 2 bases, leaving 9 bases between them. The CDR3 loop is CASSFGPTTDTQYF. Written as DNA, the CDR3 is TGTGCCAGCAGTTTTGGCCCCACCACAGATACGCAGTATTTT.

This clonotype was recorded once. The CDR3 loop reads CASSSGTGGREQYF. In DNA, the CDR3 is TGTGCCAGCAGCTCCGGGACAGGGGGCCGCGAGCAGTACTTC. The J gene is TRBJ2-7, the V gene TRBV13, with 12 bases lining up with TRBD1. This CDR3 comprises 14 residues. The germline CDR1 and CDR2 sequences are PRHDT and FYEKMQ (reference sequence). With 4 bases clipped from V and 6 bases from J, the junction kept 4 bases outside the gene matches.

This clonotype was observed a handful of times. CDR3 protein: CASSSRGSGLYEQYF. The CDR3 DNA is TGTGCCAGCAGCTCCCGGGGTAGCGGTCTTTACGAGCAGTACTTC. The chain has TRBV13 and TRBJ2-7; possibly TRBD2 for D (6 bases). Per germline, CDR1 PRHDT and CDR2 FYEKMQ (reference sequence). Trimming removed 4 bases at V and 4 bases at J, with 17 bases between. CDR3 length: 15 residues.

V gene TRBV6-7 combines with J gene TRBJ2-2, with 14 bases that match TRBD2. TRBV6-7 is an open reading frame whose function is uncertain. Trimming removed 9 bases from V and 9 bases from J; junction bases left unmatched: 9. This CDR3 has 15 residues. CDR3 coding DNA: TGTGCCAGGAAGGGGACTAGCGGGAGTCTCTGGGAGCTGTTTTTT. Protein: CARKGTSGSLWELFF.

V and J are TRBV20-1 and TRBJ1-3; D uncertain. Germline CDR1 and CDR2: DFQATT and SNEGSKA (reference sequence). V was cut by 1 base and J by 1 base, with 11 bases left in between. The CDR3 consists of 15 residues. CDR3 DNA sequence: TGCAGTGCTAGAGCTAGGGAAGGGTCTGGAAACACCATATATTTT. This sequence encodes CSARAREGSGNTIYF.

The chain joins TRBV29-1 to TRBJ2-1, with a tentative D call TRBD2 (6 bases). Trimming cost V 1 base and J 4 bases, with 8 bases left between them. The length of the CDR3 is 13 residues. Germline V gene lookup returns CDR1 SQVTM and CDR2 ANQGSEA. The CDR3 DNA reads TGCAGCGTTGAAGTCGGGGGTTACAATGAGCAGTTCTTC. Amino acids: CSVEVGGYNEQFF.

This clonotype turned up a few times. The V call is TRBV19, the J call TRBJ1-1; D perhaps matches TRBD1 (5 bases). Germline V gives CDR1 LNHDA, CDR2 SQIVND (reference sequence). The CDR3 contains 15 residues. V was pared by 7 bases and J by 4 bases, with 19 bases between. The CDR3 region has the DNA TGTGCCAGTAAGGGGTCCTGGTATCAGGGCACTGAAGCTTTCTTT. It specifies CASKGSWYQGTEAFF.

This clonotype has more than one count but fewer than ten. This chain connects TRBV2 to TRBJ1-1; 10 positions match TRBD1. V gave up 5 bases and J gave up 0 bases; unmatched junction bases: 6. The CDR3 is made up of 16 amino acids. The V gene's germline CDR1 is SNHLY and CDR2 FYNNEI. CDR3 in DNA: TGTGCCAGCAGTTTTACGACAGGGGGCATGAACACTGAAGCTTTCTTT. Its translation is CASSFTTGGMNTEAFF.

This clonotype appeared once. The chain uses TRBV7-9 and TRBJ2-1, with D maybe TRBD2 (7 bases). The CDR3 extends over 16 amino acids. The V and J ends lost 8 bases and 6 bases respectively, with 23 bases between them. The germline V gene has CDR1 SEHNR and CDR2 FQNEAQ (reference sequence). As DNA, the CDR3 is TGTGCCAGCCGTCCAAGGGGGGGAGTCGGGGGCAATGAGCAGTTCTTC. This translates into CASRPRGGVGGNEQFF.

This sequence joins TRBV12-3 or TRBV12-4 and TRBJ2-1, with TRBD2 as a possible D gene (6 bases). The CDR3 is 17 residues long. V lost 2 bases to trimming and J lost 1 base, with 15 bases between them. For the CDR3, the DNA is TGTGCCAGCAGTTTACCCCTAGCGAGTTGGTCCTACAATGAGCAGTTCTTC. It is translated as CASSLPLASWSYNEQFF.

The chain couples TRBV19 to TRBJ2-3, with 9 bases matching TRBD2. J was trimmed by 10 bases and V by 5 bases; bases with no gene match: 16. Germline V gene sequence: CDR1 LNHDA, CDR2 SQIVND (reference sequence). The CDR3 extends over 16 amino acids. The CDR3 coding sequence is TGTGCCAGTAGTTCCCGACGTAATAGCGGGAGCTCCTCGCAGTATTTT. This sequence encodes CASSSRRNSGSSSQYF. Filled out from reference TRBV19 and TRBJ2-3, the complete variable domain reads DGGITQSPKYLFRKEGQNVTLSCEQNLNHDAMYWYRQDPGQGLRLIYYSQIVNDFQKGDIAEGYSVSREKKESFPLTVTSAQKNPTAFYLCASSSRRNSGSSSQYFGPGTRLTVL.

This clonotype was counted between two and nine times. The CDR3 DNA reads TGCAGCGCCGACCTCACTAACTACAGGGCTCTGTCAGATACGCAGTATTTT. Encoded protein: CSADLTNYRALSDTQYF. This sequence joins TRBV29-1 and TRBJ2-3, with a tentative D call TRBD1 (6 bases). Trimming removed 7 bases at V and 4 bases at J, with 27 bases between. CDR1 is SQVTM, CDR2 ANQGSEA, per germline. This CDR3 has 17 amino acids.

The rearrangement links TRBV27 to TRBJ2-2; no clear D. There are 13 residues in the CDR3. Trimming shortened V by 7 bases and J by 7 bases, and 13 bases separated the two germline ends. Germline V CDR1 and CDR2: MNHEY, SMNVEV (reference sequence). CDR3 amino acids: CASTYLSGGELFF. The CDR3 nucleotides are TGTGCCAGCACCTACCTGAGTGGCGGGGAGCTGTTTTTT.

This clonotype was detected only a few times. The rearrangement joins TRBV5-1 to TRBJ2-7; 11 bases map to TRBD2. This CDR3 is 16 amino acids long. V gave up 4 bases and J gave up 1 base; unmatched junction bases: 7. Germline loops: CDR1 SGHRS, CDR2 YFSETQ. As DNA, the CDR3 is TGCGCCAGCAGCCCTCCGGGACTAGCGGATTCCTACGAGCAGTACTTC. Translation: CASSPPGLADSYEQYF.

V gene TRBV4-1 combines with J gene TRBJ2-1; 13 bases fit TRBD2. This CDR3 is built from 16 residues. The V gene's germline CDR1 is MGHRA and CDR2 YSYEKL. The ends lost 5 bases at V and 9 bases at J; junction bases unmatched: 10. The CDR3 DNA reads TGCGCCAGCAGCAACAGGACTAGCGGGAGAAAGGGTGAGCAGTTCTTC. Protein sequence: CASSNRTSGRKGEQFF.

This clonotype appeared many times. This chain links TRBV5-1 with TRBJ2-1; 12 nucleotides match TRBD2. J was trimmed by 0 bases and V by 0 bases; bases with no gene match: 7. The CDR3 is made up of 19 amino acids. Germline V lookup: CDR1 SGHRS, CDR2 YFSETQ. For the CDR3, the DNA is TGCGCCAGCAGCTTGGGGGGACTAGCGGGCCTAAGCTCCTACAATGAGCAGTTCTTC. Protein: CASSLGGLAGLSSYNEQFF.

J is TRBJ2-5 and V is TRBV10-2; 13 positions agree with TRBD2. Germline V gene sequence: CDR1 WSHSY, CDR2 SAAADI. V shed 7 bases and J 4 bases; nucleotides not matched to a gene: 9. The CDR3 loop spans 16 amino acids. The CDR3 protein is CASTGLAGVAGETQYF. For the CDR3, the DNA is TGCGCCAGCACTGGACTAGCGGGAGTGGCAGGAGAGACCCAGTACTTC.

The chain employs TRBV7-9 and TRBJ1-1; 9 bases agree with TRBD1. The CDR3 totals 16 residues. Germline CDR1 SEHNR, CDR2 FQNEAQ (reference sequence). The V segment lost 3 bases and the J segment 5 bases; nucleotides outside the gene matches: 10. The chain's CDR3 is CASSFSSTGGGTEAFF. CDR3 bases: TGTGCCAGCAGCTTTTCCTCGACAGGGGGGGGGACTGAAGCTTTCTTT.

This chain connects TRBV20-1 to TRBJ1-1, with D hard to call. This CDR3 contains 15 residues. V was pared by 2 bases and J by 0 bases, with 13 bases between. Germline V gene sequence: CDR1 DFQATT, CDR2 SNEGSKA (reference sequence). The CDR3 bases are TGCAGTGCTAGATTGGGCTACAGCCTGAACACTGAAGCTTTCTTT. This codes for CSARLGYSLNTEAFF.

A few counts support this clonotype. The chain links TRBV5-6 to TRBJ2-1; 13 nucleotides agree with TRBD2. Trimming took 4 bases from V and 0 from J; bases not matched to a gene: 10. The germline V gene has CDR1 SGHDT and CDR2 YYEEEE. The CDR3 contains 19 residues. CDR3 amino acids: CASSLPGLAGWSSYNEQFF. In DNA form, the CDR3 reads TGTGCCAGCAGCCTTCCGGGACTAGCGGGATGGAGCTCCTACAATGAGCAGTTCTTC.

The chain employs TRBV6-5 and TRBJ2-1; the match to TRBD2 covers 10 bases. This CDR3 has 16 amino acids. Looked up from germline, CDR1 is MNHEY and CDR2 is SVGAGI. Trimming took 0 bases from V and 4 from J; bases not matched to a gene: 3. The CDR3 coding sequence is TGTGCCAGCAGTTACTCGGCTAGCGGGAGATACAATGAGCAGTTCTTC. The encoded protein is CASSYSASGRYNEQFF.

The chain carries TRBV4-1 and TRBJ2-1; 7 positions agree with TRBD2. This CDR3 spans 21 amino acids. Germline lookup yields CDR1 MGHRA and CDR2 YSYEKL. V was clipped by 2 bases and J by 6 bases; unmatched bases: 25. In DNA, the CDR3 is TGCGCCAGCAGCCAACCGCGACTGCCTCAAGGGCGGGAGATAAGTGTCAATGAGCAGTTCTTC. This codes for CASSQPRLPQGREISVNEQFF.